What follows are 9 T cell receptor beta chains derived from one specimen sequenced in a study of cytomegalovirus exposure and HLA in healthy donors. PCR employed 60 Vbeta and 13 Jbeta primers. The data were produced by immunoSEQ multiplex PCR, yet TCRdb's version contains in-frame clones alone and is incomplete. The table lists 200,000 or so clones, approximately 85% of them singletons. The sequenced material came from PBMCs. The receptors come from a woman in her forties or fifties in good health and CMV-seropositive.

The chain is built from TRBV7-2 and TRBJ2-7; D remains ambiguous. Between the trimmed V and J ends, which lost 1 base and 3 bases, there was a span of 7 bases. The CDR3 length is 13 residues. Per germline, CDR1 SGHTA and CDR2 FQGNSA. CDR3 nucleotides: TGTGCCAGCAGCTTAGGAGCTTTCTACGAGCAGTACTTC. Protein product: CASSLGAFYEQYF. The whole variable domain, filled in from reference TRBV7-2 and TRBJ2-7, reads GAGVSQSPSNKVTEKGKDVELRCDPISGHTALYWYRQSLGQGLEFLIYFQGNSAPDKSGLPSDRFSAERTGGSVSTLTIQRTQQEDSAVYLCASSLGAFYEQYFGPGTRLTVT.

In this sample, this clone turned up a few times. This chain uses TRBV10-1 with TRBJ2-7; 7 nucleotides align to TRBD2. The V and J ends lost 2 bases and 2 bases, in that order; junction bases with no gene match: 6. CDR1 and CDR2 (germline): WNHNN, SYGVQD (reference sequence). This CDR3 is 15 amino acids long. The CDR3 is CASSEALADTYEQYF. CDR3 in DNA: TGCGCCAGCAGTGAGGCTCTAGCGGATACCTACGAGCAGTACTTC.

This clone has more than one count but fewer than ten. The chain has TRBV29-1 and TRBJ1-6, with TRBD1 as a possible D gene (5 bases). Germline V CDR1 and CDR2: SQVTM, ANQGSEA. V was cut by 6 bases and J by 5 bases, with 14 bases left in between. The CDR3 totals 14 residues. CDR3 residues: CSVRLTDNNSPLHF. The DNA for the CDR3 is TGCAGCGTGCGGTTGACAGACAATAATTCACCCCTCCACTTT.

This CDR3 is CASSQTGTGYYEQYF. CDR3 sequence (DNA): TGTGCCAGCAGCCAAACCGGGACAGGGTACTACGAGCAGTACTTC. J is TRBJ2-7 and V is TRBV7-2; 9 bases are a match to TRBD1. J lost 3 bases, V lost 5 bases, and 8 bases had no gene match. This CDR3 is built from 15 residues. The germline gives CDR1 SGHTA, CDR2 FQGNSA.

This clone was detected only a few times. The V gene is TRBV6-1, the J gene TRBJ1-2; weak D call: TRBD1 (5 bases). The ends were cut back, 5 bases at V and 4 bases at J, with 17 bases in the middle. The CDR3 runs 15 residues. The germline gives CDR1 MNHNS, CDR2 SASEGT. The DNA for the CDR3 is TGTGCCAGCAGTTTCCTGGAAGGGGAGGGCTATGGCTACACCTTC. Protein sequence: CASSFLEGEGYGYTF.

This sequence joins TRBV11-2 and TRBJ2-6, with 8 positions matching TRBD1. Germline CDR1 is SGHAT and CDR2 is FQNNGV. This CDR3 is built from 17 residues. Losses at the gene ends were 4 bases for V and 0 bases for J; bases not matched to a gene: 5. Written as DNA, the CDR3 is TGTGCCAGCAGCTCGACAGGGGTTCCCTCTGGGGCCAACGTCCTGACTTTC. Translated, it gives CASSSTGVPSGANVLTF.

The table lists this clone with a few counts. This chain connects TRBV28 to TRBJ1-2; 7 positions match TRBD1. With V trimmed by 8 bases and J by 4 bases, 4 bases remained unmatched. Germline V gene sequence: CDR1 MDHEN, CDR2 SYDVKM. The CDR3 is 12 residues long. The DNA for the CDR3 is TGTGCCAGCGCGACAGGGATCTATGGCTACACCTTC. Amino acids: CASATGIYGYTF.

The chain carries TRBV7-2 and TRBJ2-7; 8 bases are a match to TRBD1. The ends lost 2 bases at V and 4 bases at J; junction bases unmatched: 1. The CDR3 has 13 residues. Germline CDR1 reads SGHTA; CDR2 reads FQGNSA. Written as DNA, the CDR3 is TGTGCCAGCAGCTTAAACAGGGGGTACGAGCAGTACTTC. Residues: CASSLNRGYEQYF.

The rearrangement joins TRBV6-6 to TRBJ2-2, with a weak D call TRBD2 (5 bases). The CDR3 has 15 residues. In germline, CDR1 is MNHNY, CDR2 SVGAGI (reference sequence). V lost 4 bases and J lost 6, with 15 bases in between. CDR3 coding DNA: TGTGCCAGCAGTTCCCACGAACTAGGCCCCGGGGAGCTGTTTTTT. Translating it yields CASSSHELGPGELFF.